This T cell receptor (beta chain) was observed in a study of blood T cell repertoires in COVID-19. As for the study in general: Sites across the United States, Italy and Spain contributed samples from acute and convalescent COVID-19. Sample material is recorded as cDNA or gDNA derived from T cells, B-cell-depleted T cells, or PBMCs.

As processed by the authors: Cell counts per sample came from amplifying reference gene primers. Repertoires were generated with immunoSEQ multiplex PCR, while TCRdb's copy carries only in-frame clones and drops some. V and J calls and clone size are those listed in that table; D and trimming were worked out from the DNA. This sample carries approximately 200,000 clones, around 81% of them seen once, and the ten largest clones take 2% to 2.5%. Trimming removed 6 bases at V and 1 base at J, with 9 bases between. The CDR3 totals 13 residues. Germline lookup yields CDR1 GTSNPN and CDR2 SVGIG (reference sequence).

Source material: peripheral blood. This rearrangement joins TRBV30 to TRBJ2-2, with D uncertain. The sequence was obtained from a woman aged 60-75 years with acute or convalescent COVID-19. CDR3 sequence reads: CACHPQNTGELFF. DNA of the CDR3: TGTGCCTGTCATCCACAGAACACCGGGGAGCTGTTTTTT.